The next 27 T cell receptor beta chains were all read from a single sample in a study of neurological immune-mediated disorders. One entry per CDR3 protein, called by TCRdb with MiXCR from the 5' RACE reads. The repertoire consists of tens of thousands of distinct CDR3 sequences, with about a quarter occurring once and the leading ten covering 23%. The sequencing input was PBMCs. The receptors here all came from a woman in her seventies in good health.

Ten or more counts support this clonotype. The rearrangement links TRBV25-1 to TRBJ2-3, with D unresolved. V was shortened by 6 bases and J by 3 bases, with 16 bases between the two germline ends. In germline, CDR1 is MGHDK, CDR2 SYGVNS. The length of the CDR3 is 15 residues. CDR3 nucleotides: TGTGCCAGCAGCCTGGGCCCAGTGGGTACAGATACGCAGTATTTT. Amino acid sequence: CASSLGPVGTDTQYF.

The genes are TRBV19 and TRBJ1-1; 7 bases match TRBD1. This CDR3 comprises 15 residues. Germline V lookup: CDR1 LNHDA, CDR2 SQIVND (reference sequence). Trimming removed 10 bases from V and 2 bases from J; junction bases left unmatched: 13. The CDR3 region is CATTLLGQPNTEAFF. The CDR3 coding sequence is TGTGCCACCACACTATTGGGACAGCCAAACACTGAAGCTTTCTTT.

This clonotype was recorded a few times. This chain uses TRBV15 with TRBJ2-7; 8 nucleotides match TRBD2. The CDR3 has 15 amino acids. Trimming at V came to 1 base and at J to 1 base, leaving 3 bases not matched to a gene. Germline V gene lookup returns CDR1 LNHNV and CDR2 YYDKDF (reference sequence). The CDR3 DNA follows: TGTGCCACCAGCAGAGGCGGGGGGCCGTCCTACGAGCAGTACTTC. This gives the protein CATSRGGGPSYEQYF.

This clonotype occurred many times. V gene TRBV27 combines with J gene TRBJ1-5; D might be TRBD1 (5 bases). CDR3 length: 15 amino acids. CDR1 MNHEY and CDR2 SMNVEV come from the germline V gene (reference sequence). Deletions cut 0 bases from V and 5 bases from J, with 11 bases between. CDR3 residues: CASSLSWAGHQPQHF. As DNA, the CDR3 is TGTGCCAGCAGTTTATCCTGGGCGGGACATCAGCCCCAGCATTTT.

This chain joins TRBV5-1 and TRBJ1-2; maybe TRBD1 (6 bases). The CDR3 spans 15 residues. Between the trimmed V and J ends, which lost 0 bases and 3 bases, there was a span of 12 bases. CDR1 SGHRS and CDR2 YFSETQ come from the germline V gene. In DNA, the CDR3 is TGCGCCAGCAGCTTGGCGACAGGCGGTGACTATGGCTACACCTTC. Its translation is CASSLATGGDYGYTF.

At least ten counts were recorded for this clonotype. The chain couples TRBV5-6 to TRBJ2-3, with 11 bases identical to TRBD2. CDR1 is SGHDT, CDR2 YYEEEE, per germline. The V segment lost 4 bases and the J segment 0 bases; nucleotides outside the gene matches: 4. The CDR3 has 16 amino acids. CDR3 DNA sequence: TGTGCCAGCAGCCAGGGACTAGCGGAGAGCACAGATACGCAGTATTTT. Protein product: CASSQGLAESTDTQYF. Filled out from reference TRBV5-6 and TRBJ2-3, the complete variable domain reads DAGVTQSPTHLIKTRGQQVTLRCSPKSGHDTVSWYQQALGQGPQFIFQYYEEEERQRGNFPDRFSGHQFPNYSSELNVNALLLGDSALYLCASSQGLAESTDTQYFGPGTRLTVL.

The V call is TRBV10-3, the J call TRBJ2-3; 12 nucleotides match TRBD2. Germline V lookup: CDR1 ENHRY, CDR2 SYGVKD. The CDR3 extends over 16 amino acids. The ends lost 6 bases at V and 2 bases at J; junction bases unmatched: 6. CDR3 in DNA: TGTGCCATCAGCGGGCTAGCGGGGGGGTTCACAGATACGCAGTATTTT. This sequence encodes CAISGLAGGFTDTQYF.

This clonotype was recorded many times. The chain combines TRBV5-1 with TRBJ2-7; 11 nucleotides line up with TRBD2. Germline CDR1 is SGHRS and CDR2 is YFSETQ. V shed 5 bases and J 3 bases; nucleotides not matched to a gene: 13. The CDR3 length is 17 residues. In DNA, the CDR3 is TGCGCCAGCAGAGTACTAGCGGGAGCCCCATTTGACTACGAGCAGTACTTC. This encodes CASRVLAGAPFDYEQYF. Drawing the rest from reference TRBV5-1 and TRBJ2-7, the complete variable domain is KAGVTQTPRYLIKTRGQQVTLSCSPISGHRSVSWYQQTPGQGLQFLFEYFSETQRNKGNFPGRFSGRQFSNSRSEMNVSTLELGDSALYLCASRVLAGAPFDYEQYFGPGTRLTVT.

This clonotype was recorded many times. The chain has TRBV6-5 and TRBJ1-1; TRBD1 matches at 8 bases. The CDR3 is 14 residues long. V gave up 9 bases and J gave up 5 bases; unmatched junction bases: 11. Germline V lookup: CDR1 MNHEY, CDR2 SVGAGI. In DNA form, the CDR3 reads TGTGCCAGTTCGGAATACAGGGGGACGACTGAAGCTTTCTTT. Translated, it gives CASSEYRGTTEAFF.

This clonotype was observed many times. The chain has TRBV7-2 and TRBJ2-7; the D gene is possibly TRBD2 (5 bases). V was pared by 5 bases and J by 0 bases, with 14 bases between. The CDR3 consists of 15 residues. Germline lookup yields CDR1 SGHTA and CDR2 FQGNSA. DNA for the CDR3: TGTGCCAGCAGCCCCCACGGAGGCGCCTCCTACGAGCAGTACTTC. Residues: CASSPHGGASYEQYF.

This clonotype was counted between two and nine times. CDR3 coding DNA: TGCGCCAGCAGCTTGGGGCCCAACCCCCAAGAGACCCAGTACTTC. Translated: CASSLGPNPQETQYF. The chain combines TRBV5-1 with TRBJ2-5, with D uncertain. The length of the CDR3 is 15 residues. Trimming shortened V by 0 bases and J by 1 base, and 10 bases separated the two germline ends. CDR1 SGHRS and CDR2 YFSETQ come from the germline V gene. The variable domain in full, completed from reference TRBV5-1 and TRBJ2-5, reads KAGVTQTPRYLIKTRGQQVTLSCSPISGHRSVSWYQQTPGQGLQFLFEYFSETQRNKGNFPGRFSGRQFSNSRSEMNVSTLELGDSALYLCASSLGPNPQETQYFGPGTRLLVL.

This clonotype was seen ten or more times. This rearrangement joins TRBV7-2 to TRBJ2-2, with 7 bases identical to TRBD1. After removal of 5 bases from V and 5 bases from J, the junction contained 8 bases not matched to a gene. This CDR3 is 15 amino acids long. Germline V gene data show CDR1 as SGHTA and CDR2 as FQGNSA. In DNA form, the CDR3 reads TGTGCCAGCAGCCCCCGGACAGGTGGGACCGGGGAGCTGTTTTTT. Translated, it gives CASSPRTGGTGELFF.

The sample holds many counts of this clonotype. The genes are TRBV6-5 and TRBJ2-6; D gene unclear. The V end lost 2 bases, the J end lost 1 base, and 6 bases lay between the germline ends. This CDR3 contains 15 residues. Per germline, CDR1 MNHEY and CDR2 SVGAGI. CDR3 sequence (DNA): TGTGCCAGCAGTTACGCGGTTTCTGGGGCCAACGTCCTGACTTTC. It translates to CASSYAVSGANVLTF.

By its share, this clonotype is medium-sized. The chain has TRBV20-1 and TRBJ2-3, with a possible D match to TRBD1 (8 bases). The CDR3 length is 14 residues. The V end was cut by 4 bases, the J end by 4 bases, with 15 bases between. The germline CDR1 and CDR2 sequences are DFQATT and SNEGSKA (reference sequence). Here the CDR3 reads CSAKQGGRADTQYF. The CDR3 coding sequence is TGCAGTGCTAAACAGGGGGGGAGGGCAGATACGCAGTATTTT.

This clonotype occurred many times. The genes are TRBV28 and TRBJ2-3; 8 bases agree with TRBD1. The CDR3 runs 12 residues. V gave up 6 bases and J gave up 6 bases; unmatched junction bases: 2. The germline gives CDR1 MDHEN, CDR2 SYDVKM. Here the CDR3 DNA reads TGTGCCAGCAGGACAGGGGACGATACGCAGTATTTT. This gives the protein CASRTGDDTQYF.

This clonotype was recorded many times. The chain employs TRBV20-1 and TRBJ1-5; TRBD1 is a possible D gene (6 bases). Looked up from germline, CDR1 is DFQATT and CDR2 is SNEGSKA (reference sequence). This CDR3 contains 14 residues. V was clipped by 0 bases and J by 6 bases, with 12 bases between them. CDR3 protein: CSARDPRGGQPQHF. CDR3 bases: TGCAGTGCTAGAGATCCCAGGGGTGGTCAGCCCCAGCATTTT.

This chain connects TRBV29-1 to TRBJ2-1, with 9 positions matching TRBD2. Looked up from germline, CDR1 is SQVTM and CDR2 is ANQGSEA. The V gene end was trimmed by 2 bases and the J gene end by 6 bases; junction bases not matched to a gene: 5. This CDR3 has 14 residues. CDR3 sequence (DNA): TGCAGCGTTGAATTTGGTAGCGGGAGCAATGAGCAGTTCTTC. This codes for CSVEFGSGSNEQFF.

This clonotype was observed at least ten times. CDR3 sequence: CASSYNQETQYF. For the CDR3, the DNA is TGCGCCAGCAGCTATAACCAAGAGACCCAGTACTTC. The chain is built from TRBV5-1 and TRBJ2-5; D remains ambiguous. Germline V gives CDR1 SGHRS, CDR2 YFSETQ. Trimming pared 3 bases from V and 0 bases from J, leaving 3 bases between. The CDR3 runs to 12 residues.

This clonotype was seen ten or more times. This rearrangement joins TRBV5-1 to TRBJ1-2; no clear D. This CDR3 is built from 15 residues. Trimming shortened V by 4 bases and J by 4 bases, and 17 bases separated the two germline ends. In germline, CDR1 is SGHRS, CDR2 YFSETQ. This CDR3 reads CASSLQSSASYGYTF. For the CDR3, the DNA is TGCGCCAGCAGCCTGCAGTCATCTGCTAGCTATGGCTACACCTTC.

In its sample, this clonotype was seen many times. The chain is built from TRBV4-1 and TRBJ2-2, with unresolved D. Trimming took 2 bases from V and 6 from J, leaving 16 bases between them. The CDR3 runs 16 residues. CDR1 is MGHRA, CDR2 YSYEKL, per germline. The CDR3 loop is CASSQIDMGFPGELFF. The CDR3 nucleotides read TGCGCCAGCAGCCAAATTGATATGGGGTTCCCCGGGGAGCTGTTTTTT.

In this sample, this clonotype turned up a few times. The chain employs TRBV2 and TRBJ1-6; D not resolved. Germline CDR1 SNHLY, CDR2 FYNNEI. This CDR3 region has 14 residues. V lost 7 bases and J lost 9, with 16 bases in between. DNA for the CDR3: TGTGCCAGCATGTTAGAACAACGGTTTTCACCCCTCCACTTT. It translates to CASMLEQRFSPLHF.

Ten or more counts support this clonotype. This chain uses TRBV6-2 or TRBV6-3 with TRBJ1-5; 11 nucleotides agree with TRBD1. V gave up 8 bases and J gave up 2 bases; unmatched junction bases: 2. CDR3 size: 14 residues. From germline, CDR1 is MNHEY and CDR2 SVGEGT. The CDR3 DNA follows: TGTGCCAGCGGACAGGGGGCACGCAATCAGCCCCAGCATTTT. Its translation is CASGQGARNQPQHF.

This clonotype was observed many times. This sequence may be a read error, since a much larger clone differs from it by one base. V is TRBV7-2 and J is TRBJ1-2, with 10 positions matching TRBD1. Germline V gene sequence: CDR1 SGHTA, CDR2 FQGNSA. This CDR3 has 16 amino acids. CDR3 sequence reads: CVSRPQGTGVYIGYTF. For the CDR3, the DNA is TGTGTCAGCAGACCTCAGGGGACAGGGGTATACATTGGCTACACCTTC.

The gene calls are TRBV20-1 and TRBJ2-7; 11 bases align to TRBD2. The germline CDR1 and CDR2 sequences are DFQATT and SNEGSKA (reference sequence). The trim removed 5 bases at V and 6 bases at J, leaving 12 bases unmatched. There are 15 residues in the CDR3. Written as DNA, the CDR3 is TGCAGTGCTGCCCCTCCGGGACTAGCGGTGGGCGAGCAGTACTTC. This gives the protein CSAAPPGLAVGEQYF.

This clonotype was seen repeatedly, ten times or more. The rearrangement links TRBV20-1 to TRBJ2-3, with 8 bases fitting TRBD2. Germline lookup yields CDR1 DFQATT and CDR2 SNEGSKA (reference sequence). The CDR3 is made up of 15 amino acids. The ends lost 4 bases at V and 3 bases at J; junction bases unmatched: 9. The CDR3 sequence: CSANAPGGRTDTQYF. The CDR3 coding sequence is TGCAGTGCTAACGCTCCGGGAGGGAGAACAGATACGCAGTATTTT.

This clonotype was seen at least ten times. The rearrangement joins TRBV5-1 to TRBJ2-6, with 7 bases identical to TRBD1. Germline assignment: CDR1 SGHRS and CDR2 YFSETQ. The trim removed 4 bases at V and 0 bases at J, leaving 7 bases unmatched. This CDR3 is 17 amino acids long. CDR3 sequence (DNA): TGCGCCAGCAGCAGGACAGGTAGAGCCTCTGGGGCCAACGTCCTGACTTTC. Translation: CASSRTGRASGANVLTF.

Ten or more counts support this clonotype. The chain links TRBV11-2 to TRBJ2-7, with D perhaps TRBD1 or TRBD2 (5 bases each). Germline CDR1 SGHAT, CDR2 FQNNGV. V was cut by 3 bases and J by 7 bases, with 13 bases left in between. This CDR3 region has 13 residues. The CDR3 region is CASSLGYWGEQYF. CDR3 sequence (DNA): TGTGCCAGCAGCTTGGGGTATTGGGGGGAGCAGTACTTC.